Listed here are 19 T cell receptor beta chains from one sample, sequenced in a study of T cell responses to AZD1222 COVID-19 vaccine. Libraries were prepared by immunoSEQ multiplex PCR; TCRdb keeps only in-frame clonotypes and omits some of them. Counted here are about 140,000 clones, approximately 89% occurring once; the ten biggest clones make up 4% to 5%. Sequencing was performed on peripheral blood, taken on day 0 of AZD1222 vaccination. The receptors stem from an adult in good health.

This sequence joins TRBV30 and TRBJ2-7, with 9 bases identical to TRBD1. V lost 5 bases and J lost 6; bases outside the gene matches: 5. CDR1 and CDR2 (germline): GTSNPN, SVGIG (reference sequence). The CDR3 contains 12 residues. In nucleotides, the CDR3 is TGTGCCTGGTTACAGGGGGCAGGCGAGCAGTACTTC. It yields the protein CAWLQGAGEQYF.

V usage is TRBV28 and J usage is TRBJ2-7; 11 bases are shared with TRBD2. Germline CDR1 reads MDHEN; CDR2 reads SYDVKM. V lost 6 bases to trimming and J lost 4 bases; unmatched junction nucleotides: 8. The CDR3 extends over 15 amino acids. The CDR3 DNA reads TGTGCCAGCAGCTTACCGGGACTAGCGGTTTACGAGCAGTACTTC. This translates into CASSLPGLAVYEQYF.

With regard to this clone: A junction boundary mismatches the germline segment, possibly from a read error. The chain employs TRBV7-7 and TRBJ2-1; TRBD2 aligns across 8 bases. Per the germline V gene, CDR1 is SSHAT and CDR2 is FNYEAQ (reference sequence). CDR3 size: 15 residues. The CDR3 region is CASRLAGPGGSEQFF. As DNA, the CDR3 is TGTGCTAGCAGATTAGCGGGGCCCGGGGGCTCTGAGCAGTTCTTC.

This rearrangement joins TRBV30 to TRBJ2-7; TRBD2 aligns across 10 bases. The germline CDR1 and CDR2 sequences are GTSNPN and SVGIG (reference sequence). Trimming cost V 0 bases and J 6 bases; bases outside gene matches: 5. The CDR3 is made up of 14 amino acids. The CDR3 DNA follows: TGTGCCTGGAGTGTCCTAGCGGGAGCTGGCGAGCAGTACTTC. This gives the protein CAWSVLAGAGEQYF. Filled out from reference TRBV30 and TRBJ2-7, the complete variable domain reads SQTIHQWPATLVQPVGSPLSLECTVEGTSNPNLYWYRQAAGRGLQLLFYSVGIGQISSEVPQNLSASRPQDRQFILSSKKLLLSDSGFYLCAWSVLAGAGEQYFGPGTRLTVT.

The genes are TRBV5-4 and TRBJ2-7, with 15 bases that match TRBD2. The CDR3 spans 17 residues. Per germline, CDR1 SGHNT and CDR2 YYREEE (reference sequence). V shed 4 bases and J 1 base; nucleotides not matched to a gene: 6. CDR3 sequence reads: CASSVGLAGGRSYEQYF. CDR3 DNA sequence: TGTGCCAGCAGCGTTGGACTAGCGGGGGGGCGGTCCTACGAGCAGTACTTC.

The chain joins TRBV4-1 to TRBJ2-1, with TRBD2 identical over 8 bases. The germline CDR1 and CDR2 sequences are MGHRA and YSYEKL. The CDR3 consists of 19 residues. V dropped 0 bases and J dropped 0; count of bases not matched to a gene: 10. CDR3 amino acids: CASSQDISGGPSSYNEQFF. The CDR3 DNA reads TGCGCCAGCAGCCAAGATATAAGCGGGGGCCCCAGCTCCTACAATGAGCAGTTCTTC.

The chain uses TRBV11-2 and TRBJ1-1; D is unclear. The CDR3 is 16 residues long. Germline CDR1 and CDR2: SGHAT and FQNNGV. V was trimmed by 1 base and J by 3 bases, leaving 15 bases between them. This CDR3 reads CASSLGVMGRDTEAFF. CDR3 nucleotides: TGTGCCAGCAGCTTAGGGGTAATGGGGAGGGACACTGAAGCTTTCTTT. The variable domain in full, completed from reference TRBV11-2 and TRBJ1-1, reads EAGVAQSPRYKIIEKRQSVAFWCNPISGHATLYWYQQILGQGPKLLIQFQNNGVVDDSQLPKDRFSAERLKGVDSTLKIQPAKLEDSAVYLCASSLGVMGRDTEAFFGQGTRLTVV.

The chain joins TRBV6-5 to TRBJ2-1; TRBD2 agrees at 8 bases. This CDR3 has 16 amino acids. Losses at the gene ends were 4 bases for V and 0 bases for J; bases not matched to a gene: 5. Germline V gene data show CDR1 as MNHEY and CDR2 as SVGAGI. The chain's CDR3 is CASSLTGTSSYNEQFF. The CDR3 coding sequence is TGTGCCAGCAGTTTAACCGGGACTAGCTCCTACAATGAGCAGTTCTTC.

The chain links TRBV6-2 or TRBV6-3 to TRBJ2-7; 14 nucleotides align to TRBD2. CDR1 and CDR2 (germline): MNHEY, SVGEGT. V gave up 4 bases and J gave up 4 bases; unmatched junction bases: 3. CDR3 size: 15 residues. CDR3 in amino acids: CASSSGLAGGYEQYF. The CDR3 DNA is TGTGCCAGCAGTTCCGGACTAGCGGGGGGTTACGAGCAGTACTTC.

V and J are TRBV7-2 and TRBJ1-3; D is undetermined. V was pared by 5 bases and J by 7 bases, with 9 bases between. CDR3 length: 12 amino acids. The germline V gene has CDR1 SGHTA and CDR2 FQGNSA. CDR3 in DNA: TGTGCCAGCAGCATGTTCGAGAACACCATATATTTT. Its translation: CASSMFENTIYF. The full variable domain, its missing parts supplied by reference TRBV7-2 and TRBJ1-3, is GAGVSQSPSNKVTEKGKDVELRCDPISGHTALYWYRQSLGQGLEFLIYFQGNSAPDKSGLPSDRFSAERTGGSVSTLTIQRTQQEDSAVYLCASSMFENTIYFGEGSWLTVV.

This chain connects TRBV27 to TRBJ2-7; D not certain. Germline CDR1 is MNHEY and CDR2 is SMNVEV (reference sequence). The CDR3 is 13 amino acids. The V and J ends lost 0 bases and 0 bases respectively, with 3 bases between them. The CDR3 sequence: CASSLSTSYEQYF. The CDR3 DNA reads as TGTGCCAGCAGTTTATCGACCTCCTACGAGCAGTACTTC.

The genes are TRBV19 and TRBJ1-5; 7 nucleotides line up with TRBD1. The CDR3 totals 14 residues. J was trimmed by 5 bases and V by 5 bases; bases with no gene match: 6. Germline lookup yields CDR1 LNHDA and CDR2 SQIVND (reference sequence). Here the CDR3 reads CASSDPGGYQPQHF. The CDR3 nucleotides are TGTGCCAGTAGTGATCCAGGGGGGTATCAGCCCCAGCATTTT.

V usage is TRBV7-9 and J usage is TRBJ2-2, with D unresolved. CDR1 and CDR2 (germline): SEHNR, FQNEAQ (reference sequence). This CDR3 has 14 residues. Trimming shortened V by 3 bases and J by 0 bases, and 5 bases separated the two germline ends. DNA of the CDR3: TGTGCCAGCAGCTTGACTTCGAACACCGGGGAGCTGTTTTTT. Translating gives CASSLTSNTGELFF.

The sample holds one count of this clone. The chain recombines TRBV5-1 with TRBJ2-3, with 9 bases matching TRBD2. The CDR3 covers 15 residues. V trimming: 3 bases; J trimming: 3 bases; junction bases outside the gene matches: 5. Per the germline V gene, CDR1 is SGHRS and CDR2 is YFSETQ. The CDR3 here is CASSSSGLATDTQYF. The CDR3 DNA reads TGCGCCAGCAGCTCCTCAGGACTAGCGACAGATACGCAGTATTTT. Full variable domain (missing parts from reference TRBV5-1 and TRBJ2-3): KAGVTQTPRYLIKTRGQQVTLSCSPISGHRSVSWYQQTPGQGLQFLFEYFSETQRNKGNFPGRFSGRQFSNSRSEMNVSTLELGDSALYLCASSSSGLATDTQYFGPGTRLTVL.

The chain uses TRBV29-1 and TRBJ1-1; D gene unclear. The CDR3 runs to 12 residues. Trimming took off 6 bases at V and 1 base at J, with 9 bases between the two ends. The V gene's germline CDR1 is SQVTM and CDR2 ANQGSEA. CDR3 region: CSVPLANTEAFF. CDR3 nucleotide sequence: TGCAGCGTCCCTTTGGCGAACACTGAAGCTTTCTTT.

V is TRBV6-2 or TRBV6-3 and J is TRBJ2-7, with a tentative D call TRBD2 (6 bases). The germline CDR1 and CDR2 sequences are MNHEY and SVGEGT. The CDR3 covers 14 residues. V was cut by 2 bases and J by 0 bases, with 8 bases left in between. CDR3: CASSYGGTSYEQYF. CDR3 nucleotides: TGTGCCAGCAGTTACGGAGGGACCTCCTACGAGCAGTACTTC.

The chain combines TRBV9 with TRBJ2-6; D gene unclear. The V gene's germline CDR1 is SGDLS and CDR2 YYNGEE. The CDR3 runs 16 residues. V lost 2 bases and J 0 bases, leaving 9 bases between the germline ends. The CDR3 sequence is CASSVGRSSGANVLTF. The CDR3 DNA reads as TGTGCCAGCAGCGTCGGCAGATCCTCTGGGGCCAACGTCCTGACTTTC.

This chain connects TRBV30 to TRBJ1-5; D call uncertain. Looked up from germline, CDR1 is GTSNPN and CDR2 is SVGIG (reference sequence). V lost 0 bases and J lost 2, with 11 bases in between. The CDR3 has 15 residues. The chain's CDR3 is CAWSVPGDRNQPQHF. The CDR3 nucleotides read TGTGCCTGGAGTGTCCCGGGTGATCGCAATCAGCCCCAGCATTTT. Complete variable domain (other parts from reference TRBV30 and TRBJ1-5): SQTIHQWPATLVQPVGSPLSLECTVEGTSNPNLYWYRQAAGRGLQLLFYSVGIGQISSEVPQNLSASRPQDRQFILSSKKLLLSDSGFYLCAWSVPGDRNQPQHFGDGTRLSIL.

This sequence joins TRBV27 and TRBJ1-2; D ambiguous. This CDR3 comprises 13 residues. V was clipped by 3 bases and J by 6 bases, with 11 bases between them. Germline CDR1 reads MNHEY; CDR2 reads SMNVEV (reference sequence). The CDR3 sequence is CASSFRSTDGYTF. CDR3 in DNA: TGTGCCAGCAGTTTCCGGTCGACGGATGGCTACACCTTC.